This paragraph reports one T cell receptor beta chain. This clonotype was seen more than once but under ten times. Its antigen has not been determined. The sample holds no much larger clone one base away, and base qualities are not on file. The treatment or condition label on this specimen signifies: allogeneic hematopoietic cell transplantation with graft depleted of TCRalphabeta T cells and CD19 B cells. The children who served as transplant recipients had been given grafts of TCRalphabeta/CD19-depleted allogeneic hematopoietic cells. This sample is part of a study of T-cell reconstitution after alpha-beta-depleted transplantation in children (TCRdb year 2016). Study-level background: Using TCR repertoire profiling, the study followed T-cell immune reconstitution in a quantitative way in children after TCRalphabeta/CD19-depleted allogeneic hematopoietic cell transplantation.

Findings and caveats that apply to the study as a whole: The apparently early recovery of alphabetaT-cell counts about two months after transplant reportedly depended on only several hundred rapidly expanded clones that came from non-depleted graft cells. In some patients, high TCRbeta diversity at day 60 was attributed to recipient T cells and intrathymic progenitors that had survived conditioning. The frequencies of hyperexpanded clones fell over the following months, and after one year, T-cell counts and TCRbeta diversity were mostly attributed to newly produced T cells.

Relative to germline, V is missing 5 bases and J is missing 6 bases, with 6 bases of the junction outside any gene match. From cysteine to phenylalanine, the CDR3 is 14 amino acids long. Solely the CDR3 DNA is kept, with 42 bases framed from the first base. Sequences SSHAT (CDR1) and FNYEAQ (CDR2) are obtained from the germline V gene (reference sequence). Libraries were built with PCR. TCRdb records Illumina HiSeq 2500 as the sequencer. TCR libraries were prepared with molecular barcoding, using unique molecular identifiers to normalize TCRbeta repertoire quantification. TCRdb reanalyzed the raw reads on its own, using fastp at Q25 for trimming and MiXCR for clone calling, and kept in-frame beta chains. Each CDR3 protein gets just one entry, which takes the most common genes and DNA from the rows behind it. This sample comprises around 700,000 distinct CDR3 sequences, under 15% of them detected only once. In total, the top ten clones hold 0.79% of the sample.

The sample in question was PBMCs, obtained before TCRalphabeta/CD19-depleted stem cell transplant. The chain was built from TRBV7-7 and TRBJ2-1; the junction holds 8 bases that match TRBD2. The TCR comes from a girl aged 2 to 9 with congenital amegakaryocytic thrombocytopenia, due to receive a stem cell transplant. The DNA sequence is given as TGTGCCAGCAGCCCGGGACTAGGGGGCAATGAGCAGTTCTTC. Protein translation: CASSPGLGGNEQFF.